Shown below are 14 T cell receptor beta chains from a single sample sequenced in a study of blood T cells in healthy people across ages. A second PCR, run for about 7 to 11 cycles, used a sample-barcoded 5' primer plus a J-beta primer mix. TCRdb redid the calling of the 5' RACE reads with MiXCR, one entry per CDR3 protein. The repertoire consists of about 1,500,000 distinct CDR3 sequences, with about 28% occurring once and the leading ten covering 7.7%. Sequencing was performed on blood. These receptors originate from a woman aged 25 to 39 in good health.

The chain employs TRBV7-9 and TRBJ2-5; 15 bases map to TRBD2. V lost 4 bases, J lost 1 base, and 4 bases stayed unmatched. Germline V CDR1 and CDR2: SEHNR, FQNEAQ (reference sequence). This CDR3 has 17 amino acids. The chain's CDR3 is CASSSGTSGGSQETQYF. In DNA, the CDR3 is TGTGCCAGCAGCTCCGGGACTAGCGGGGGGTCCCAAGAGACCCAGTACTTC. The entire variable domain, with the rest obtained from reference TRBV7-9 and TRBJ2-5, is as follows: DTGVSQNPRHKITKRGQNVTFRCDPISEHNRLYWYRQTLGQGPEFLTYFQNEAQLEKSRLLSDRFSAERPKGSFSTLEIQRTEQGDSAMYLCASSSGTSGGSQETQYFGPGTRLLVL.

This clonotype was found a few times. The genes are TRBV28 and TRBJ1-1; D is unclear. CDR1 MDHEN and CDR2 SYDVKM come from the germline V gene. CDR3 size: 13 residues. The V end was cut by 6 bases, the J end by 0 bases, with 8 bases between. CDR3 in DNA: TGTGCCAGCAGGAGAAACATGAACACTGAAGCTTTCTTT. Translation gives CASRRNMNTEAFF. The full variable domain, in which reference TRBV28 and TRBJ1-1 provide the parts outside the CDR3, is DVKVTQSSRYLVKRTGEKVFLECVQDMDHENMFWYRQDPGLGLRLIYFSYDVKMKEKGDIPEGYSVSREKKERFSLILESASTNQTSMYLCASRRNMNTEAFFGQGTRLTVV.

This clonotype was detected only a few times. The rearrangement links TRBV5-6 to TRBJ1-2; 11 bases align to TRBD1. The CDR3 has 20 residues. Germline-derived CDR1 and CDR2 are SGHDT and YYEEEE. The trim removed 3 bases at V and 5 bases at J, leaving 21 bases unmatched. The CDR3 here is CASSYWRGRTGGAGRYGYTF. The CDR3 DNA reads as TGTGCCAGCAGCTATTGGAGGGGTCGGACAGGGGGCGCAGGACGGTATGGCTACACCTTC.

The V and J genes are TRBV5-1 and TRBJ2-7, with a possible D match to TRBD1 (6 bases). V was clipped by 2 bases and J by 1 base, with 13 bases between them. The CDR3 runs 15 residues. Germline CDR1 is SGHRS and CDR2 is YFSETQ. CDR3 sequence reads: CASSLQGVGSYEQYF. CDR3 in DNA: TGCGCCAGCAGCTTACAGGGAGTCGGTTCCTACGAGCAGTACTTC.

The gene calls are TRBV12-5 and TRBJ1-2, with D possibly TRBD1 on 6 matching bases. This CDR3 is 15 amino acids long. The germline gives CDR1 LGHNT, CDR2 FRNRAP. The V end lost 0 bases, the J end lost 8 bases, and 16 bases lay between the germline ends. The CDR3 reads CASGLVVGGARGYTF. CDR3 DNA sequence: TGTGCTAGTGGTTTGGTCGTTGGGGGGGCGCGGGGCTACACCTTC.

This chain uses TRBV5-6 with TRBJ2-5; D gene ambiguous. Trimming took off 0 bases at V and 2 bases at J, with 11 bases between the two ends. Germline lookup yields CDR1 SGHDT and CDR2 YYEEEE. CDR3 size: 15 residues. Here the CDR3 DNA reads TGTGCCAGCAGCTTGGACGGCTACCTGCAAGAGACCCAGTACTTC. Translation: CASSLDGYLQETQYF.

V usage is TRBV20-1 and J usage is TRBJ2-3; D gene unclear. V lost 6 bases, J lost 0 bases, and 13 bases lay in between. The CDR3 runs to 14 residues. Looked up from germline, CDR1 is DFQATT and CDR2 is SNEGSKA (reference sequence). DNA for the CDR3: TGCAGTGCAAAACAGCCTCCTAGCACAGATACGCAGTATTTT. Translated, it gives CSAKQPPSTDTQYF.

A few counts support this clonotype. The rearrangement joins TRBV30 to TRBJ1-2; D is perhaps TRBD1 (5 bases). The V end was cut by 3 bases, the J end by 11 bases, with 22 bases between. CDR1 and CDR2 (germline): GTSNPN, SVGIG (reference sequence). The CDR3 is 14 residues long. CDR3 sequence (DNA): TGTGCCTGGAGGGAGGGGACCGCCTCTTCTCGATACACCTTC. Its translation: CAWREGTASSRYTF.

The sample holds a few counts of this clonotype. This chain uses TRBV11-2 with TRBJ2-5; possibly TRBD1 for D (6 bases). Per the germline V gene, CDR1 is SGHAT and CDR2 is FQNNGV. The ends were cut back, 8 bases at V and 11 bases at J, with 21 bases in the middle. There are 13 residues in the CDR3. Here the CDR3 reads CASGLWGPGEQYF. The DNA of the CDR3 is TGTGCCAGCGGCCTGTGGGGGCCAGGAGAGCAGTACTTC.

This clonotype has more than one count but fewer than ten. The CDR3 here is CASSVNLAEYTDTQYF. DNA of the CDR3: TGTGCCAGCAGCGTAAATCTAGCGGAGTACACAGATACGCAGTATTTT. The genes are TRBV9 and TRBJ2-3; 7 nucleotides agree with TRBD2. V shed 1 base and J 2 bases; nucleotides not matched to a gene: 7. Germline loops: CDR1 SGDLS, CDR2 YYNGEE. The CDR3 contains 16 residues.

With regard to this clonotype: The junction shows a germline mismatch at one end, possibly a read error. The chain employs TRBV5-6 and TRBJ2-7; 9 bases agree with TRBD1. This CDR3 has 14 residues. Germline V CDR1 and CDR2: SGHDT, YYEEEE. In DNA, the CDR3 is TGTGCCAGCGGCTTGACAGGGGGAGGCTACGAGCAGTACTTC. This sequence encodes CASGLTGGGYEQYF.

Only a few counts were recorded for this clonotype. The chain has TRBV13 and TRBJ2-1, with D possibly matching TRBD2 (6 bases). The germline V gene has CDR1 PRHDT and CDR2 FYEKMQ (reference sequence). The CDR3 contains 17 residues. With 5 bases removed from V and 7 bases from J, the gap between germline ends came to 24 bases. The CDR3, as DNA: TGTGCCAGCAGCGCCCCCTCCGGGACTCGTTCGGGGAATGAGCAGTTCTTC. Translating gives CASSAPSGTRSGNEQFF.

This sequence joins TRBV15 and TRBJ2-2; no clear D. Deletions cut 3 bases from V and 6 bases from J, with 8 bases between. CDR1 and CDR2 (germline): LNHNV, YYDKDF (reference sequence). This CDR3 spans 13 amino acids. The CDR3 region is CATSRARSGELFF. In DNA, the CDR3 is TGTGCCACCAGCAGGGCGAGGTCCGGGGAGCTGTTTTTT.

Concerning this clonotype itself: A junction boundary mismatches the germline segment, possibly from a read error. J is TRBJ1-4 and V is TRBV3-1; no clear D. Germline lookup yields CDR1 LGHDT and CDR2 YNNKEL (reference sequence). CDR3 length: 14 amino acids. The CDR3 reads CTSSPLEAGEKLFF. CDR3 in DNA: TGTACCAGCAGTCCCCTGGAGGCAGGTGAAAAACTGTTTTTT.